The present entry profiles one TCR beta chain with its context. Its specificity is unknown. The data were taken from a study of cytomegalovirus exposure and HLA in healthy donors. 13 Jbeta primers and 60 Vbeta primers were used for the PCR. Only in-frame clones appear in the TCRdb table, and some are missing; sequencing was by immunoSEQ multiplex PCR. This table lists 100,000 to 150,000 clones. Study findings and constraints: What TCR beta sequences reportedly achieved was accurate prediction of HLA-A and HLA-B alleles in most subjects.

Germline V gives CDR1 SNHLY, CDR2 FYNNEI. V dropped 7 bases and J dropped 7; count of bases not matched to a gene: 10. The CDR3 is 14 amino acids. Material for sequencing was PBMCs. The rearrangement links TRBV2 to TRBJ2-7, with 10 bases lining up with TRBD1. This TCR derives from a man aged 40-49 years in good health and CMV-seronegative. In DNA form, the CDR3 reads TGTGCCAGCACCCCCGACAGGGGGCCTAGAGAGCAGTACTTC. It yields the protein CASTPDRGPREQYF.